Presented here are 14 T cell receptor beta chains from one specimen sequenced in a study of blood T cell repertoires in COVID-19. Some clones are missing from TCRdb's copy, which holds only in-frame ones; the method was immunoSEQ multiplex PCR. The sample carries about 270,000 clones, around 93% recorded once. The sequencing input was PBMCs or T cells enriched from blood (not recorded which). Receptors were obtained from a man aged 35 to 55 who had been exposed to COVID-19.

This clone was observed a handful of times. The rearrangement uses TRBV25-1 and TRBJ2-7; 9 bases are shared with TRBD2. V lost 3 bases, J lost 4 bases, and 7 bases stayed unmatched. The CDR3 spans 15 residues. Germline V CDR1 and CDR2: MGHDK, SYGVNS. As DNA, the CDR3 is TGTGCCAGCAGTGACCCGGCTAGCGGGATGTACGAGCAGTACTTC. Amino acid sequence: CASSDPASGMYEQYF.

The chain carries TRBV5-4 and TRBJ2-7; TRBD2 matches 7 bases. This CDR3 has 15 residues. V lost 1 base, J lost 3 bases, and 7 bases stayed unmatched. CDR1 is SGHNT, CDR2 YYREEE, per germline (reference sequence). The CDR3 nucleotides are TGTGCCAGCAGCTTGAGGAGCGGGACCAACTACGAGCAGTACTTC. As protein: CASSLRSGTNYEQYF.

This clone was observed a single time. This chain links TRBV5-1 with TRBJ2-1; D perhaps matches TRBD1 (5 bases). Trimming shortened V by 4 bases and J by 4 bases, and 18 bases separated the two germline ends. Germline V gene lookup returns CDR1 SGHRS and CDR2 YFSETQ. This CDR3 has 16 amino acids. CDR3: CASSPEGRGNYNEQFF. The CDR3 DNA reads TGCGCCAGCAGCCCCGAAGGTAGGGGTAATTACAATGAGCAGTTCTTC.

The chain is built from TRBV10-3 and TRBJ2-7, with 9 bases identical to TRBD2. Germline V lookup: CDR1 ENHRY, CDR2 SYGVKD. The J segment lost 1 base and the V segment lost 2 bases, leaving 12 bases of the junction unmatched. CDR3 length: 18 residues. In nucleotides, the CDR3 is TGTGCCATCAGTGAGGGTAGCGGGAGACATGGAGGGTCCTACGAGCAGTACTTC. This codes for CAISEGSGRHGGSYEQYF.

The chain uses TRBV19 and TRBJ2-1; 10 bases fit TRBD1. Trimming cost V 5 bases and J 2 bases; bases outside gene matches: 6. The CDR3 contains 16 residues. Looked up from germline, CDR1 is LNHDA and CDR2 is SQIVND (reference sequence). This CDR3 is CASSQMGQGTYNEQFF. CDR3 nucleotides: TGTGCCAGTAGTCAAATGGGACAGGGGACCTACAATGAGCAGTTCTTC.

This clone was detected a few times. The V and J genes are TRBV2 and TRBJ1-6; possibly TRBD1 for D (5 bases). The CDR3 sequence is 15 residues long. Germline V gives CDR1 SNHLY, CDR2 FYNNEI. Trimming shortened V by 6 bases and J by 5 bases, and 14 bases separated the two germline ends. The CDR3 nucleotides read TGTGCCAGCAGAAAGACGTCGGGGGATAATTCACCCCTCCACTTT. Protein: CASRKTSGDNSPLHF.

This chain connects TRBV10-3 to TRBJ2-5, with D possibly TRBD2 on 6 matching bases. CDR1 and CDR2 (germline): ENHRY, SYGVKD. There are 14 residues in the CDR3. The V end was cut by 3 bases, the J end by 2 bases, with 10 bases between. The CDR3, as DNA: TGTGCCATCAGTGAACCAGGGACTCAAGAGACCCAGTACTTC. This sequence encodes CAISEPGTQETQYF.

The chain uses TRBV19 and TRBJ1-2; D is possibly TRBD1 (5 bases). The CDR3 runs to 15 residues. CDR1 is LNHDA and CDR2 is SQIVND in the germline V gene (reference sequence). Trimming removed 1 base from V and 2 bases from J, with 11 bases in between. The CDR3 region has the DNA TGTGCCAGTAGTATAGCGACAGCCCGAAACTATGGCTACACCTTC. It codes for CASSIATARNYGYTF.

This chain uses TRBV12-5 with TRBJ2-4, with D perhaps matching TRBD1 (5 bases). The CDR3 sequence is 12 residues long. Germline-derived CDR1 and CDR2 are LGHNT and FRNRAP. Trimming cost V 3 bases and J 7 bases, with 7 bases left between them. CDR3 sequence: CASGLQANIQYF. DNA for the CDR3: TGTGCTAGTGGTTTACAGGCGAACATTCAGTACTTC. The variable domain in full, completed from reference TRBV12-5 and TRBJ2-4, reads DARVTQTPRHKVTEMGQEVTMRCQPILGHNTVFWYRQTMMQGLELLAYFRNRAPLDDSGMPKDRFSAEMPDATLATLKIQPSEPRDSAVYFCASGLQANIQYFGAGTRLSVL.

V usage is TRBV19 and J usage is TRBJ1-4; TRBD1 might be the D (6 bases). The CDR3 contains 17 residues. Germline V gene lookup returns CDR1 LNHDA and CDR2 SQIVND (reference sequence). V lost 5 bases and J lost 5, with 21 bases in between. CDR3 sequence (DNA): TGTGCCAGTAGTGCCCCTTACCCAGGACAGCGGAATGAAAAACTGTTTTTT. Residues: CASSAPYPGQRNEKLFF.

The chain recombines TRBV5-1 with TRBJ2-4, with D perhaps TRBD2 (6 bases). Germline lookup yields CDR1 SGHRS and CDR2 YFSETQ. The CDR3 is 15 amino acids. Between the trimmed V and J ends, which lost 4 bases and 3 bases, there was a span of 14 bases. This CDR3 is CASSLSGGSKNIQYF. CDR3 bases: TGCGCCAGCAGCCTATCTGGGGGGAGCAAAAACATTCAGTACTTC.

The chain joins TRBV6-1 to TRBJ1-5, with TRBD1 matching 8 bases. The CDR3 totals 15 residues. V gave up 2 bases and J gave up 3 bases; unmatched junction bases: 3. CDR1 is MNHNS and CDR2 is SASEGT in the germline V gene. CDR3 region: CASSELDRANQPQHF. In nucleotides, the CDR3 is TGTGCCAGCAGTGAATTGGACAGGGCCAATCAGCCCCAGCATTTT.

This clone was observed a few times. V and J are TRBV2 and TRBJ1-5; no definite D call. CDR3 size: 14 residues. The germline V gene has CDR1 SNHLY and CDR2 FYNNEI. V lost 8 bases and J lost 0, with 11 bases in between. The CDR3 DNA follows: TGTGCCAGCCATGCCGAGTCTAGCAATCAGCCCCAGCATTTT. This encodes CASHAESSNQPQHF. Looking up the rest from reference TRBV2 and TRBJ1-5 gives the full variable domain: EPEVTQTPSHQVTQMGQEVILRCVPISNHLYFYWYRQILGQKVEFLVSFYNNEISEKSEIFDDQFSVERPDGSNFTLKIRSTKLEDSAMYFCASHAESSNQPQHFGDGTRLSIL.

The chain joins TRBV4-1 to TRBJ1-5; D gene ambiguous. Germline V CDR1 and CDR2: MGHRA, YSYEKL. The CDR3 has 13 residues. V dropped 1 base and J dropped 4 bases, with 5 bases sitting between them. The CDR3 sequence: CASSQGQNQPQHF. In DNA form, the CDR3 reads TGCGCCAGCAGCCAAGGTCAAAATCAGCCCCAGCATTTT.